This is a list of T cell receptor beta chains from one sample in a study of T cell responses to AZD1222 COVID-19 vaccine. Sequenced by immunoSEQ multiplex PCR; TCRdb stores in-frame clones only, minus some. This sample has more than 85,000 clones, with around 87% found just once. The sample in question was peripheral blood, obtained 28 days after the second AZD1222 dose. These receptors all come from an adult who received the AZD1222 COVID-19 vaccine. CDR3s include the opening cysteine and the closing phenylalanine or tryptophan. The D gene is left open where the match is weak.

V,J,D,length,CDR3,DNA
TRBV10-3,TRBJ2-2,TRBD2,16,CAIKTGLAQNTGELFF,TGTGCCATCAAAACCGGACTAGCGCAGAACACCGGGGAGCTGTTTTTT
TRBV6-2/TRBV6-3,TRBJ2-7,TRBD1,16,CASSSGTGGFPYEQYF,TGTGCCAGCAGTTCCGGGACAGGGGGTTTCCCCTACGAGCAGTACTTC
TRBV19,TRBJ1-2,.,16,CASSTRRDVADRGYTF,TGTGCCAGTAGTACCCGCCGGGATGTGGCGGACCGTGGCTACACCTTC
TRBV27,TRBJ1-2,.,13,CASSLEQGRGYTF,TGTGCCAGCAGTTTAGAACAGGGTCGGGGCTACACCTTC
TRBV4-2,TRBJ2-3,.,14,CASSQDSAGYTQYF,TGTGCCAGCAGCCAAGATTCTGCAGGGTATACGCAGTATTTT
TRBV5-4,TRBJ1-1,.,14,CASSLGTRNTEAFF,TGTGCCAGCAGCTTGGGTACTCGGAACACTGAAGCTTTCTTT
TRBV18,TRBJ2-3,TRBD2,17,CASSPTTSGTSTDTQYF,TGTGCCAGCTCACCAACTACTAGCGGGACCTCCACAGATACGCAGTATTTT
TRBV9,TRBJ1-4,TRBD1,14,CASSNIDRVEKLFF,TGTGCCAGCAGCAACATCGACAGGGTCGAAAAACTGTTTTTT
TRBV5-6,TRBJ2-1,TRBD2,16,CASSLLAGVFLNEQFF,TGTGCCAGCAGCTTGCTCGCGGGGGTGTTCCTCAATGAGCAGTTCTTC
TRBV9,TRBJ1-1,TRBD1,17,CASSVRRDRVTHTEAFF,TGTGCCAGCAGCGTACGAAGGGACAGGGTAACGCACACTGAAGCTTTCTTT